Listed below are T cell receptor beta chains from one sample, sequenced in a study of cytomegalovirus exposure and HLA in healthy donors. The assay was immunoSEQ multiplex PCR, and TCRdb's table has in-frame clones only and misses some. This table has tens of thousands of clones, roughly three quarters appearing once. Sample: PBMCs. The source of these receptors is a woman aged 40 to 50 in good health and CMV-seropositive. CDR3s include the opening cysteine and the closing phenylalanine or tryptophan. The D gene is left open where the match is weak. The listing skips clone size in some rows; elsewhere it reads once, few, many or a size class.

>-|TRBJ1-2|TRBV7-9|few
TGTGCCAGCAGCTTCACAGGGAACTATGGCTACACCTTC
CASSFTGNYGYTF
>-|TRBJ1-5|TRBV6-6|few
TGTGCCAGCAGCTCTTTCGGGGGGCCTCTGGATCAGCCCCAGCATTTT
CASSSFGGPLDQPQHF
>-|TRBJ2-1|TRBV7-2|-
TGTGCCAGCAGCTTAGCCCCCGGGACAATGGCGGATGAGCAGTTCTTC
CASSLAPGTMADEQFF
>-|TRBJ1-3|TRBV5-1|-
TGCGCCAGCAGCTCGGACATAGCTGGAAACACCATATATTTT
CASSSDIAGNTIYF
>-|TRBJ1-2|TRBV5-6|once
TGTGCCAGCAGCTTGGGGACAACCTATGGCTACACCTTC
CASSLGTTYGYTF
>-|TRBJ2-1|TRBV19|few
TGTGCCAGTAGTACAACTCAGGGTTATGAGCAGTTCTTC
CASSTTQGYEQFF
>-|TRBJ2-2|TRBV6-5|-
TGTGCCAGCACCTCCTTCGGGTTGGTCGGGGAGCTGTTTTTT
CASTSFGLVGELFF
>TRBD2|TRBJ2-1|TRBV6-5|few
TGTGCCAGCAGTTACAACGCGGGGGGGATTGAGCAGTTCTTC
CASSYNAGGIEQFF
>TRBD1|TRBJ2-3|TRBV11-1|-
TGTGCCAGCAGCTTACACGTACGGGACAGCTACACAGATACGCAGTATTTT
CASSLHVRDSYTDTQYF
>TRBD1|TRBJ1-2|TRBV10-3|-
TGTGCCATCAGTGAGTCGATAGGTAATTCAGGGACAGCCCCCTATGGCTACACCTTC
CAISESIGNSGTAPYGYTF
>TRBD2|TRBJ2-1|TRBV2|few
TGTGCCAGACAGCTTCGCCCCGGACTAGTAATAGACAATGAGCAGTTCTTC
CARQLRPGLVIDNEQFF
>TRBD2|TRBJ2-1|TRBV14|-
TGTGCCAGCAGCGAAGGGGACGGGAGGGGGAATGAGCAGTTCTTC
CASSEGDGRGNEQFF
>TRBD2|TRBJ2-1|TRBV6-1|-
TGTGCCAGCAGTGAGCGTTCAGCTCTAGCGGGCCCCTACAATGAGCAGTTCTTC
CASSERSALAGPYNEQFF
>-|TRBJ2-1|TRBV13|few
TGTGCCAGCAGCCGGGAAGACAATGAGCAGTTCTTC
CASSREDNEQFF
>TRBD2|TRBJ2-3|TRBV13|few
TGTGCCAGCAGCATGGGGGGGAACACAGATACGCAGTATTTT
CASSMGGNTDTQYF
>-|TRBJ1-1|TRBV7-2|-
TGTGCCAGCAGCACCACGACAGTGGGGCTAGAAGCTTTCTTT
CASSTTTVGLEAFF